This T cell receptor (beta chain) is from a study of breast tumors, draining lymph nodes, adjacent tissues. Overall study findings and caveats: Tumor T cell lymph node origin was a supported hypothesis, not proven.

The lymph nodes were axillary draining lymph nodes from breast cancer patients. A single record per CDR3 protein comes from TCRdb applying MiXCR to the multiplex PCR reads. This table has 200,000 to 300,000 distinct CDR3 sequences, 30% appearing once. Per germline, CDR1 SGHVS and CDR2 FNYEAQ. V shed 5 bases and J 3 bases; nucleotides not matched to a gene: 10. The length of the CDR3 is 16 residues. This clonotype was observed at least ten times. The antigen is not known. This sequence originates from a female donor with breast cancer. Some clones in this sample may be carry-over from other donors' samples. The material sequenced was axillary lymph node tissue. The V and J genes are TRBV7-6 and TRBJ2-3; 8 nucleotides align to TRBD2. CDR3 sequence reads: CASSSYREGGTDTQYF. CDR3 nucleotide sequence: TGTGCCAGCAGCAGCTATCGGGAGGGTGGAACAGATACGCAGTATTTT.